The 10 T cell receptor beta chains given below trace back to one sample, sequenced in a study of a mutant IDH1 vaccine in newly diagnosed glioma. Clones were read by immunoSEQ multiplex PCR, and TCRdb kept only the in-frame ones, dropping some. The top ten hold over 4% of the sample, which has approximately 60,000 clones, roughly 71% seen once. Time point here: week 35, safety follow-up. Topical imiquimod accompanied each vaccine dose, which consisted of 300 ug of mutant IDH1 20-mer peptide. Which antigens these TCRs recognize remains unknown. The sample here was PBMCs, taken from a glioma patient whose treatment included an IDH1 peptide vaccine. These receptors all stem from a man between 50 and 59 years old with glioma.

The CDR3 loop is CASSQARTGALAKNIQYF. The CDR3 nucleotides are TGCGCCAGCAGCCAAGCCCGTACAGGGGCACTAGCCAAAAACATTCAGTACTTC. The V gene is TRBV4-1, the J gene TRBJ2-4; 7 bases line up with TRBD1. CDR1 and CDR2 (germline): MGHRA, YSYEKL. The trim removed 1 base at V and 0 bases at J, leaving 9 bases unmatched. This CDR3 is built from 18 residues.

The chain uses TRBV7-3 and TRBJ2-7; the match to TRBD1 covers 7 bases. Unmatched junction bases numbered 3, after V lost 5 bases and J lost 5 bases. CDR1 and CDR2 (germline): SGHTA, FQGTGA. The CDR3 length is 12 residues. The chain's CDR3 is CASSPTGDEQYF. CDR3 nucleotides: TGTGCCAGCAGCCCTACAGGGGACGAGCAGTACTTC.

This rearrangement joins TRBV4-1 to TRBJ2-5, with TRBD1 matching 9 bases. With V trimmed by 6 bases and J by 4 bases, 3 bases remained unmatched. Germline CDR1 MGHRA, CDR2 YSYEKL. The CDR3 extends over 13 amino acids. The CDR3 reads CASRDRGGETQYF. The CDR3 nucleotides are TGCGCCAGCAGGGACAGGGGAGGAGAGACCCAGTACTTC.

The chain joins TRBV27 to TRBJ1-2; 7 bases map to TRBD1. This CDR3 is 14 amino acids long. CDR1 and CDR2 from the germline V gene are MNHEY and SMNVEV (reference sequence). The trim removed 2 bases at V and 0 bases at J, leaving 0 bases unmatched. The chain's CDR3 is CASSLQGANYGYTF. CDR3 bases: TGTGCCAGCAGTTTACAGGGGGCTAACTATGGCTACACCTTC.

This clone occurred once. The gene calls are TRBV19 and TRBJ1-5; 8 positions match TRBD1. V gave up 2 bases and J gave up 2 bases; unmatched junction bases: 5. The CDR3 runs 16 residues. Germline CDR1 is LNHDA and CDR2 is SQIVND (reference sequence). CDR3 nucleotide sequence: TGTGCCAGTAGTATAAGACAGGGGACGGGCAATCAGCCCCAGCATTTT. It is translated as CASSIRQGTGNQPQHF.

This clone was seen a few times. This chain joins TRBV10-3 and TRBJ1-5, with 8 bases fitting TRBD1. Looked up from germline, CDR1 is ENHRY and CDR2 is SYGVKD. V dropped 5 bases and J dropped 6; count of bases not matched to a gene: 9. This CDR3 has 15 amino acids. CDR3 DNA: TGTGCCATCAGTAAGGACAGGGAAGAAGGTCAGCCCCAGCATTTT. The encoded protein is CAISKDREEGQPQHF.

The V call is TRBV6-1, the J call TRBJ2-3, with 9 bases matching TRBD2. CDR3 length: 14 residues. CDR1 and CDR2 (germline): MNHNS, SASEGT. The ends lost 2 bases at V and 6 bases at J; junction bases unmatched: 3. CDR3 region: CASSELAGPDTQYF. The CDR3 nucleotides read TGTGCCAGCAGTGAACTAGCGGGGCCGGATACGCAGTATTTT.

A remark on this clone: At the DNA level, this CDR3 is encoded by other sequences in the same sample as well. The chain recombines TRBV5-1 with TRBJ1-1; no clear D. The CDR3 is 14 residues long. Germline assignment: CDR1 SGHRS and CDR2 YFSETQ. V was trimmed by 1 base and J by 0 bases, leaving 7 bases between them. In nucleotides, the CDR3 is TGCGCCAGCAGCTTGTCAGGCCTGAACACTGAAGCTTTCTTT. As protein: CASSLSGLNTEAFF.

This clone has more than one count but fewer than ten. The rearrangement uses TRBV6-6 and TRBJ1-5; 7 bases map to TRBD1. CDR1 and CDR2 (germline): MNHNY, SVGAGI (reference sequence). The CDR3 contains 13 residues. J was trimmed by 7 bases and V by 7 bases; bases with no gene match: 7. The CDR3 reads CASNTGEGQPQHF. Written as DNA, the CDR3 is TGTGCCAGCAATACAGGGGAAGGGCAGCCCCAGCATTTT.

The V and J genes are TRBV4-3 and TRBJ1-4; no reliable D call. Germline loops: CDR1 LGHNA, CDR2 YSLEER. V was shortened by 3 bases and J by 7 bases, with 15 bases between the two germline ends. The CDR3 is made up of 15 amino acids. In DNA, the CDR3 is TGCGCCAGCAGCCAGGAGAGAGGAACCAGTGAAAAACTGTTTTTT. It encodes CASSQERGTSEKLFF.